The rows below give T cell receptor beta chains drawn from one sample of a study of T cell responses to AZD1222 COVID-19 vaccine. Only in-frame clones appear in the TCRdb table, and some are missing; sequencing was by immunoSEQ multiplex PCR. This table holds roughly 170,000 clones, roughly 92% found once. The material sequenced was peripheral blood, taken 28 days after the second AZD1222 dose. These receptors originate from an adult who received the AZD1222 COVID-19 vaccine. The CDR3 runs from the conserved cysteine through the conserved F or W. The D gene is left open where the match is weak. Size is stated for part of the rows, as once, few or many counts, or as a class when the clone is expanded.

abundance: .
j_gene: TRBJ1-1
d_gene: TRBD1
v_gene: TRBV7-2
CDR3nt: TGTGCCAGCCAATCTAGAGGGGGCAGGGTAACTGAAGCTTTCTTT
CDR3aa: CASQSRGGRVTEAFF

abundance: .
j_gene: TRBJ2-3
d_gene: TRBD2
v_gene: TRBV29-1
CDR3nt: TGCAGCGCATCCCCTAGCGGGGGGGACCCATTTTACTTCGGAGATACGCAGTATTTT
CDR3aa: CSASPSGGDPFYFGDTQYF

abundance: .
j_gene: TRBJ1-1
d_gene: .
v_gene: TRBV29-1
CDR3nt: TGCAGCGTTGCTGGTTCTGAAGCTTTCTTT
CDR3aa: CSVAGSEAFF

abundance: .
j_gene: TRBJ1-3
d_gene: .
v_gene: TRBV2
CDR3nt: TGTGCCAGCAGCATTACAGGTCTCGCTGGAAACACCATATATTTT
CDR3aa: CASSITGLAGNTIYF

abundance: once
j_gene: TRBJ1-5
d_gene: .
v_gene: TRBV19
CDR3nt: TGTGCCACTCAATACAGGGCCAATCAGCCCCAGCATTTT
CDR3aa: CATQYRANQPQHF

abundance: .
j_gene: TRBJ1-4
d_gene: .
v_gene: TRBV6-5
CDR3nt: TGTGCCAGCAAGTGGTCAACAACTAATGAAAAACTGTTTTTT
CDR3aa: CASKWSTTNEKLFF

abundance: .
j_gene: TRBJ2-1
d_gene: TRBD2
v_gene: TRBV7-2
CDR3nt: TGTGCCAGCAGCTTATTGCTAGCGGGGGGCCGGGAGCAGTTCTTC
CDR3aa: CASSLLLAGGREQFF

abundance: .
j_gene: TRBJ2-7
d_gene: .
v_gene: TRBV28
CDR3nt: TGTGCCAGCAGTATGCCCGGACAGACCTACGAGCAGTACTTC
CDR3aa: CASSMPGQTYEQYF

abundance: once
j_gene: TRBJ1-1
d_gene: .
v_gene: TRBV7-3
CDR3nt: TGTGCCAGCAGCCCCACTGCCGCCCCAGGCACTGAAGCTTTCTTT
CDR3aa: CASSPTAAPGTEAFF

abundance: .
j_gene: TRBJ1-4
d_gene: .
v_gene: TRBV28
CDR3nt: TGTGCCAGCAGTTTCCGTTCCACCCTAACGTCCAGAAAACTGTTTTTT
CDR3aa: CASSFRSTLTSRKLFF

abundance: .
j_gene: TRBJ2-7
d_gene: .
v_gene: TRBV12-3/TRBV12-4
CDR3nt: TGTGCCAGCAGCCTCTCCCCGTCGAAGCAGTACTTC
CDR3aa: CASSLSPSKQYF

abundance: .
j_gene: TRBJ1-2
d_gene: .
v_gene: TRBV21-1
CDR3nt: TGTGCCAGCCAGGGGTCCGGGTATGGCTACACCTTC
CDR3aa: CASQGSGYGYTF

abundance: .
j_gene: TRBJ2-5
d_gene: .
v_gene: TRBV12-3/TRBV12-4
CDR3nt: TGTGCCAGCAAACGCAGTCAAGAGACCCAGTACTTC
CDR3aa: CASKRSQETQYF

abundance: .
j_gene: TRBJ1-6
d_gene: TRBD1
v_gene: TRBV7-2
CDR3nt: TGTGCCAGCAGCCCGGTGGGGGACAGGGGGAATTCACCCCTCCACTTT
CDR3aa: CASSPVGDRGNSPLHF

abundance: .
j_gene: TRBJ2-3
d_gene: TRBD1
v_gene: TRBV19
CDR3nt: TGTGCCAGCCGGCGGACAGGGCGCACAGATACGCAGTATTTT
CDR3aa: CASRRTGRTDTQYF

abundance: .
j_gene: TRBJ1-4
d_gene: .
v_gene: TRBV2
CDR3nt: TGTGCCAGCAGTGGTGAGCAAGGGAAGGCAGGGGCACGTGAAAAACTGTTTTTT
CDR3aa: CASSGEQGKAGAREKLFF

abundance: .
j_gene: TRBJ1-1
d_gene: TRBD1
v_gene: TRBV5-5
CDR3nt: TGTGCCAGCAGCTGGACAGGGGTTGGGACTGAAGCTTTCTTT
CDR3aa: CASSWTGVGTEAFF

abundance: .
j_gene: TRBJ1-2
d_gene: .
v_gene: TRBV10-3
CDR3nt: TGTGCCACCTATTCATTGACAGGCGTTCGAAACGGGTGGGGCTACACCTTC
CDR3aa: CATYSLTGVRNGWGYTF

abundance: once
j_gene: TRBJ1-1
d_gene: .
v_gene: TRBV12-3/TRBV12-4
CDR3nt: TGTGCCAGCAGCCCCTGGGAGGACACTGAAGCTTTCTTT
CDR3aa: CASSPWEDTEAFF

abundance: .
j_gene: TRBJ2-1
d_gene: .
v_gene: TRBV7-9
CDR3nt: TGTGCCAGCAGCTCAAACCAGGGGCCGGAATACAATGAGCAGTTCTTC
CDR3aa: CASSSNQGPEYNEQFF

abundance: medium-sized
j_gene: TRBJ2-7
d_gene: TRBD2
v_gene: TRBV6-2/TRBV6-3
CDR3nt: TGTGCCAGCAGTACCGGACTAGCGAGCGACGAGCAGTACTTC
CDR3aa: CASSTGLASDEQYF

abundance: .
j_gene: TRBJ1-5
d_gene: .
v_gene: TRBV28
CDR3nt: TGTGCCAGCAGGCAAGGAAGTCAGCCCCAGCATTTT
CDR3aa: CASRQGSQPQHF

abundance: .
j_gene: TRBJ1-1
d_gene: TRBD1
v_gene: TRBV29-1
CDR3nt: TGCAGCGTTGATACAGGGGAAAACACTGAAGCTTTCTTT
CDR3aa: CSVDTGENTEAFF

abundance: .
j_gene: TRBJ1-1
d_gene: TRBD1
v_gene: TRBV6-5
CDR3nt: TGTGCCAGCAGTTCTACAGGGGGCACTGAAGCTTTCTTT
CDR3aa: CASSSTGGTEAFF

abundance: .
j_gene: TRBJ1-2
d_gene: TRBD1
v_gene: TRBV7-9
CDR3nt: TGTGCCAGCAGCTTACAGTCCAGGGGGCTAGAGGGCTACACCTTC
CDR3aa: CASSLQSRGLEGYTF

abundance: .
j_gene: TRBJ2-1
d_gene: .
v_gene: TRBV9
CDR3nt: TGTGCCAGCAGCGTAGGGACAGCTACTGAGCAGTTCTTC
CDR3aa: CASSVGTATEQFF

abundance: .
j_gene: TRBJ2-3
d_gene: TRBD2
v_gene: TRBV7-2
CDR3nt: TGTGCCAGCAGCCCAAGACTAGCGGGGGTTGATACGCAGTATTTT
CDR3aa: CASSPRLAGVDTQYF

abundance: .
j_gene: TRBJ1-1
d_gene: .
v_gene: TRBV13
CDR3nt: TGTGCCAGCAGCTTAAGAGGACGGCACACTGAAGCTTTCTTT
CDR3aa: CASSLRGRHTEAFF

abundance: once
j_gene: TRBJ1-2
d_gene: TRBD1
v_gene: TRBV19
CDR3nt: TGTGCCAGTAGAAGCCTACAGGGGGCGCCCGGCTACACCTTC
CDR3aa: CASRSLQGAPGYTF

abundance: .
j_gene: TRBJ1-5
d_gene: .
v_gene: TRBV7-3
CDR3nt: TGTGCCAGCAGCTTAAGTGCGTCGGAGGATCAGCCCCAGCATTTT
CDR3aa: CASSLSASEDQPQHF

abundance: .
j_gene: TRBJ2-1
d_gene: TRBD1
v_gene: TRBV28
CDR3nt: TGTGCCAGCAGTTCTCTTTGGACAGGGAGCTCCTACAATGAGCAGTTCTTC
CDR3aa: CASSSLWTGSSYNEQFF

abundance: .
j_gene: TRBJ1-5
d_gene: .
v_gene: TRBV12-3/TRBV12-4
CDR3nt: TGTGCCAGCAGGCAGGGTGCAAATCAGCCCCAGCATTTT
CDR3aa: CASRQGANQPQHF

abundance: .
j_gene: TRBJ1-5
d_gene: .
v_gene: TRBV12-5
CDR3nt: TGTGCTAGTGGTCTAGGGGGTTTAAGCAATCAGCCCCAGCATTTT
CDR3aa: CASGLGGLSNQPQHF

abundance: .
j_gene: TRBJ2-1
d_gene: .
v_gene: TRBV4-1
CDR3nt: TGCGCCAGCAGCCCACCGAGGGCGGATCAGTCGGGGAATGAGCAGTTCTTC
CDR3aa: CASSPPRADQSGNEQFF

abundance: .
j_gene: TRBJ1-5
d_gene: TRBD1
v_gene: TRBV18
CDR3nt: TGTGCCAGCTCACCAAAGGTTGGGACAGGTAATCAGCCCCAGCATTTT
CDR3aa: CASSPKVGTGNQPQHF

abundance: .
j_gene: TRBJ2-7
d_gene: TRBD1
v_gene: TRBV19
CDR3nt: TGTGCCAGTAGCCTCTCATCAGGGGGCGAGCAGTACTTC
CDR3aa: CASSLSSGGEQYF